Listed below are T cell receptor beta chains from one sample, sequenced in a study of blood T cells in healthy people across ages. TCRdb ran MiXCR on the 5' RACE reads and lists one entry per CDR3 protein. The repertoire consists of 660,000 or so distinct CDR3 sequences, with 45% to 65% occurring once and the leading ten covering 30% to 45%. Sequences were obtained from blood. The receptors come from a man in his 60s in good health. Each CDR3 is given with its conserved first and last residue. A D gene is named only where the DNA matches it firmly. Not every row has a clone size; where given, it reads once, few, many or a size class.

cdr3_aa: CAISEGDNNEQYF
cdr3_nt: TGTGCCATCAGTGAGGGAGATAACAACGAGCAGTACTTC
clone_size: -
j_call: TRBJ2-7
d_call: -
v_call: TRBV10-3

cdr3_aa: CASSVTLAGLNEQYF
cdr3_nt: TGCGCCAGCAGCGTTACTCTAGCGGGGCTAAACGAGCAGTACTTC
clone_size: once
j_call: TRBJ2-7
d_call: TRBD2
v_call: TRBV5-1

cdr3_aa: CASSQPGTTEQFF
cdr3_nt: TGTGCCAGCAGCCAACCCGGGACTACTGAGCAGTTCTTC
clone_size: -
j_call: TRBJ2-1
d_call: TRBD2
v_call: TRBV4-2

cdr3_aa: CASSLQGAYGYTF
cdr3_nt: TGTGCCAGCAGCTTGCAGGGGGCATATGGCTACACCTTC
clone_size: many
j_call: TRBJ1-2
d_call: TRBD1
v_call: TRBV7-2

cdr3_aa: CSAPTSGSYNEQFF
cdr3_nt: TGCAGCGCCCCGACTAGCGGCTCCTATAATGAGCAGTTCTTC
clone_size: -
j_call: TRBJ2-1
d_call: TRBD2
v_call: TRBV29-1

cdr3_aa: CASSRGQGMHGYTF
cdr3_nt: TGTGCCAGCAGTCGGGGACAGGGGATGCATGGCTACACCTTC
clone_size: -
j_call: TRBJ1-2
d_call: TRBD1
v_call: TRBV6-2/TRBV6-3

cdr3_aa: CASSRGAEGPQETQYF
cdr3_nt: TGTGCCAGCAGCCGAGGTGCGGAGGGCCCCCAAGAGACCCAGTACTTC
clone_size: -
j_call: TRBJ2-5
d_call: -
v_call: TRBV9

cdr3_aa: CATSDYSGTKEGYTQYF
cdr3_nt: TGTGCCACCAGTGATTATTCCGGGACTAAAGAAGGTTATACGCAGTATTTT
clone_size: -
j_call: TRBJ2-3
d_call: TRBD2
v_call: TRBV24-1

cdr3_aa: CASSVWGRDNNEQFF
cdr3_nt: TGTGCCAGCAGCGTATGGGGGCGGGATAACAATGAGCAGTTCTTC
clone_size: once
j_call: TRBJ2-1
d_call: -
v_call: TRBV12-3/TRBV12-4

cdr3_aa: CASSSPRRLHEQYF
cdr3_nt: TGTGCCAGCAGTTCCCCCAGACGACTCCACGAGCAGTACTTC
clone_size: few
j_call: TRBJ2-7
d_call: -
v_call: TRBV6-2/TRBV6-3

cdr3_aa: CASSQDAGQETDTQYF
cdr3_nt: TGTGCCAGCAGCCAAGATGCCGGACAGGAAACAGATACGCAGTATTTT
clone_size: -
j_call: TRBJ2-3
d_call: TRBD1
v_call: TRBV4-2

cdr3_aa: CASRPTGNGQPQHF
cdr3_nt: TGTGCCAGCAGGCCCACAGGGAATGGTCAGCCCCAGCATTTT
clone_size: few
j_call: TRBJ1-5
d_call: -
v_call: TRBV28

cdr3_aa: CASSLTMSGTLETQYF
cdr3_nt: TGTGCCAGCAGCTTAACGATGAGCGGGACCTTAGAGACCCAGTACTTC
clone_size: -
j_call: TRBJ2-5
d_call: TRBD2
v_call: TRBV7-2

cdr3_aa: CASGLGGARTRGDTEAFF
cdr3_nt: TGTGCCAGCGGATTAGGAGGGGCGCGCACAAGAGGGGACACTGAAGCTTTCTTT
clone_size: once
j_call: TRBJ1-1
d_call: -
v_call: TRBV27

cdr3_aa: CASSQETTYEQYF
cdr3_nt: TGCGCCAGCAGCCAAGAGACAACCTACGAGCAGTACTTC
clone_size: few
j_call: TRBJ2-7
d_call: -
v_call: TRBV4-1

cdr3_aa: CASSLVPGGEQYF
cdr3_nt: TGTGCCAGCAGCTTAGTCCCGGGGGGCGAGCAGTACTTC
clone_size: -
j_call: TRBJ2-7
d_call: TRBD2
v_call: TRBV11-3

cdr3_aa: CSANIKVGTQYF
cdr3_nt: TGCAGTGCTAACATCAAAGTAGGGACCCAGTACTTC
clone_size: -
j_call: TRBJ2-5
d_call: -
v_call: TRBV20-1

cdr3_aa: CAISAPGKETQYF
cdr3_nt: TGTGCCATCAGTGCCCCGGGGAAAGAGACCCAGTACTTC
clone_size: -
j_call: TRBJ2-5
d_call: -
v_call: TRBV10-3

cdr3_aa: CAGSTGTIQETQYF
cdr3_nt: TGTGCCGGCAGCACCGGGACAATACAAGAGACCCAGTACTTC
clone_size: -
j_call: TRBJ2-5
d_call: -
v_call: TRBV5-4

cdr3_aa: CASSLVGQGRSYNEQFF
cdr3_nt: TGTGCCAGCAGTTTAGTGGGCCAGGGAAGATCCTACAATGAGCAGTTCTTC
clone_size: -
j_call: TRBJ2-1
d_call: -
v_call: TRBV12-3/TRBV12-4

cdr3_aa: CSASGESGNEQFF
cdr3_nt: TGCAGTGCTAGTGGGGAAAGTGGCAATGAGCAGTTCTTC
clone_size: few
j_call: TRBJ2-1
d_call: -
v_call: TRBV20-1

cdr3_aa: CASSVGPRGTDTQYF
cdr3_nt: TGTGCCAGCAGCGTGGGACCCCGCGGCACAGATACGCAGTATTTT
clone_size: few
j_call: TRBJ2-3
d_call: -
v_call: TRBV9

cdr3_aa: CSLVIGTDTQYF
cdr3_nt: TGCAGCCTAGTGATAGGCACAGATACGCAGTATTTT
clone_size: -
j_call: TRBJ2-3
d_call: -
v_call: TRBV29-1

cdr3_aa: CASSFSSSYNSPLHF
cdr3_nt: TGTGCCAGCAGCTTCTCCAGCTCCTATAATTCACCCCTCCACTTT
clone_size: -
j_call: TRBJ1-6
d_call: -
v_call: TRBV6-6

cdr3_aa: CASSETGGLTEQFF
cdr3_nt: TGCGCCAGCAGTGAGACGGGGGGTCTGACTGAGCAGTTCTTC
clone_size: -
j_call: TRBJ2-1
d_call: TRBD2
v_call: TRBV10-2

cdr3_aa: CASSLWTSGAWETQYF
cdr3_nt: TGTGCCAGCAGTTTATGGACTAGCGGGGCTTGGGAGACCCAGTACTTC
clone_size: -
j_call: TRBJ2-5
d_call: TRBD2
v_call: TRBV28

cdr3_aa: CASSLGSPLHF
cdr3_nt: TGTGCCAGCAGTTTAGGTTCGCCCCTCCACTTT
clone_size: few
j_call: TRBJ1-6
d_call: -
v_call: TRBV28

cdr3_aa: CASSDNGQTDNYGYTF
cdr3_nt: TGTGCCAGCAGCGACAACGGACAGACCGATAACTATGGCTACACCTTC
clone_size: -
j_call: TRBJ1-2
d_call: -
v_call: TRBV3-1

cdr3_aa: CASSGQGATYSNQPQHF
cdr3_nt: TGTGCCAGCAGTGGACAGGGGGCGACGTATAGCAATCAGCCCCAGCATTTT
clone_size: -
j_call: TRBJ1-5
d_call: TRBD1
v_call: TRBV6-1

cdr3_aa: CASSPYRRYNSPLHF
cdr3_nt: TGTGCCAGCAGCCCCTACAGGCGGTATAATTCACCCCTCCACTTT
clone_size: -
j_call: TRBJ1-6
d_call: -
v_call: TRBV28

cdr3_aa: CASSRAQAGPAVEQYF
cdr3_nt: TGTGCCAGCAGCCGCGCCCAAGCGGGGCCCGCTGTCGAGCAGTACTTC
clone_size: -
j_call: TRBJ2-7
d_call: TRBD2
v_call: TRBV9

cdr3_aa: CASSVRDWNERFF
cdr3_nt: TGTGCCAGCAGTGTCCGAGACTGGAATGAGCGGTTCTTC
clone_size: -
j_call: TRBJ2-1
d_call: -
v_call: TRBV2

cdr3_aa: CASSQDVGGETQYF
cdr3_nt: TGTGCCAGCAGCCAAGATGTCGGGGGAGAGACCCAGTACTTC
clone_size: -
j_call: TRBJ2-5
d_call: -
v_call: TRBV4-2

cdr3_aa: CAISDPRQGLQRRQFF
cdr3_nt: TGTGCCATCAGTGACCCCAGACAGGGTCTGCAAAGACGGCAGTTCTTC
clone_size: few
j_call: TRBJ2-1
d_call: TRBD1
v_call: TRBV10-3

cdr3_aa: CSARDLDRSSYEQYF
cdr3_nt: TGCAGTGCTAGAGATCTTGACAGGAGCTCCTACGAGCAGTACTTC
clone_size: few
j_call: TRBJ2-7
d_call: -
v_call: TRBV20-1

cdr3_aa: CSVVARGKYNSPLHF
cdr3_nt: TGCAGCGTTGTGGCCAGGGGAAAATATAATTCACCCCTCCACTTT
clone_size: -
j_call: TRBJ1-6
d_call: -
v_call: TRBV29-1

cdr3_aa: CASSFTGSGETQYF
cdr3_nt: TGTGCCAGCAGCTTTACAGGGTCGGGAGAGACCCAGTACTTC
clone_size: few
j_call: TRBJ2-5
d_call: -
v_call: TRBV5-5

cdr3_aa: CASSLALGNEQFF
cdr3_nt: TGTGCCAGCAGCTTAGCGCTTGGTAATGAGCAGTTCTTC
clone_size: few
j_call: TRBJ2-1
d_call: -
v_call: TRBV7-2